A single sample gave rise to the 31 T cell receptor beta chains below, sequenced in a study of T cells after yellow fever vaccination. MiXCR was run by TCRdb on the 5' RACE reads, yielding one entry per CDR3 protein. The data contain fewer than 350,000 distinct CDR3 sequences, about 3.5% of them singletons. Sequencing used PBMCs, obtained on the day of the yellow fever booster vaccination. These receptors came from a man in his late teens or twenties who received the YFV17D yellow fever vaccine.

This chain joins TRBV18 and TRBJ1-6; tentative D call: TRBD1 (5 bases). Germline V gene data show CDR1 as KGHSH and CDR2 as LQKENI. With 0 bases removed from V and 7 bases from J, the gap between germline ends came to 10 bases. The CDR3 sequence is 15 residues long. The CDR3 nucleotides are TGTGCCAGCTCACCACCGGAGGGGTTGAATTCACCCCTCCACTTT. Translating it yields CASSPPEGLNSPLHF. Full variable domain (remainder filled in from reference TRBV18 and TRBJ1-6): NAGVMQNPRHLVRRRGQEARLRCSPMKGHSHVYWYRQLPEEGLKFMVYLQKENIIDESGMPKERFSAEFPKEGPSILRIQQVVRGDSAAYFCASSPPEGLNSPLHFGNGTRLTVT.

There are many counts of this clonotype. V usage is TRBV7-3 and J usage is TRBJ2-1; D might be TRBD2 (5 bases). The germline gives CDR1 SGHTA, CDR2 FQGTGA. V lost 2 bases and J lost 5, with 7 bases in between. CDR3 size: 13 residues. This CDR3 is CASSLFGDNEQFF. CDR3 in DNA: TGTGCCAGCAGCTTATTCGGGGACAATGAGCAGTTCTTC.

The chain employs TRBV7-8 and TRBJ1-2; D may be TRBD1 (5 bases). The CDR3 extends over 15 amino acids. Trimming removed 1 base from V and 5 bases from J, with 14 bases in between. Germline loops: CDR1 SGHVS, CDR2 FQNEAQ. As DNA, the CDR3 is TGTGCCAGCAGCTTAGTGGTAGGGGTAGGGTATGGCTACACCTTC. Its protein is CASSLVVGVGYGYTF.

This clonotype was detected many times. The V gene is TRBV7-8, the J gene TRBJ1-5; the D is unclear. The CDR3 has 13 amino acids. Germline V gene sequence: CDR1 SGHVS, CDR2 FQNEAQ. V lost 2 bases and J 7 bases, leaving 9 bases between the germline ends. The CDR3 region has the DNA TGTGCCAGCAGCTTATTCTACGGCCAGCCCCAGCATTTT. This codes for CASSLFYGQPQHF.

This clonotype was recorded at least ten times. The rearrangement uses TRBV20-1 and TRBJ2-5; D gene unclear. This CDR3 is 12 amino acids long. Germline loops: CDR1 DFQATT, CDR2 SNEGSKA (reference sequence). Trimming shortened V by 5 bases and J by 5 bases, and 12 bases separated the two germline ends. In DNA, the CDR3 is TGCAGTGCTTGGGGTGCTGGTGAGACCCAGTACTTC. This sequence encodes CSAWGAGETQYF.

There are many counts of this clonotype. This sequence joins TRBV20-1 and TRBJ2-1, with TRBD2 identical over 9 bases. The CDR3 sequence is 17 residues long. Germline trimming cut 2 bases from V and 10 bases from J; bases unmatched to any gene: 18. Germline loops: CDR1 DFQATT, CDR2 SNEGSKA (reference sequence). In DNA, the CDR3 is TGCAGTGCTAGAAATTGGGCGGGGGGGCCCCGGAAGGACGAGCAGTTCTTC. Its translation: CSARNWAGGPRKDEQFF.

This chain connects TRBV11-2 to TRBJ1-1; unclear D gene. The V gene's germline CDR1 is SGHAT and CDR2 FQNNGV. The V and J ends lost 0 bases and 5 bases respectively, with 19 bases between them. There are 17 residues in the CDR3. DNA of the CDR3: TGTGCCAGCAGCTTAGATTATGAAGGAGGAATAGGAACTGAAGCTTTCTTT. Translating it yields CASSLDYEGGIGTEAFF.

This clonotype showed up many times. The chain joins TRBV18 to TRBJ1-6; 7 nucleotides line up with TRBD1. The CDR3 is made up of 13 amino acids. CDR1 and CDR2 from the germline V gene are KGHSH and LQKENI. Trimming cost V 3 bases and J 10 bases; bases outside gene matches: 3. The CDR3 sequence: CASSPSGGSPLHF. The CDR3, as DNA: TGTGCCAGCTCACCGTCAGGGGGATCACCCCTCCACTTT.

The rearrangement joins TRBV11-2 to TRBJ2-2, with 8 bases aligning to TRBD2. The V segment lost 4 bases and the J segment 2 bases; nucleotides outside the gene matches: 15. Looked up from germline, CDR1 is SGHAT and CDR2 is FQNNGV. The CDR3 runs to 19 residues. The CDR3 here is CASSSWGQRGTTNTGELFF. The DNA of the CDR3 is TGTGCCAGCAGCTCGTGGGGCCAGCGGGGGACTACCAACACCGGGGAGCTGTTTTTT.

This clonotype was seen only a few times. This chain joins TRBV27 and TRBJ2-3; 7 bases align to TRBD2. Germline CDR1 is MNHEY and CDR2 is SMNVEV (reference sequence). Trimming removed 5 bases from V and 2 bases from J; junction bases left unmatched: 7. The CDR3 length is 15 residues. The CDR3 spells CASSVSSGSTDTQYF. In DNA form, the CDR3 reads TGTGCCAGCAGTGTCTCTAGCGGCTCCACAGATACGCAGTATTTT.

Turning to this clonotype: Germline and junction disagree at one end, which may indicate a read error. The chain employs TRBV20-1 and TRBJ1-1; D may be TRBD1 (6 bases). CDR1 and CDR2 (germline): DFQATT, SNEGSKA (reference sequence). The CDR3 totals 13 residues. CDR3 DNA sequence: TGCAGTGCTAGGAGGACAGAATACACTGAAGCCTTCTTT. This sequence encodes CSARRTEYTEAFF.

This clonotype was seen only a few times. V gene TRBV27 combines with J gene TRBJ1-6; 9 bases line up with TRBD1. The CDR3 is made up of 14 amino acids. Looked up from germline, CDR1 is MNHEY and CDR2 is SMNVEV (reference sequence). V lost 7 bases to trimming and J lost 6 bases; unmatched junction nucleotides: 4. CDR3: CASTDRGLNSPLHF. CDR3 DNA: TGTGCCAGCACGGACAGGGGCCTTAATTCACCCCTCCACTTT.

This clonotype appeared many times. The J gene is TRBJ1-2, the V gene TRBV18; no clear D. The V gene's germline CDR1 is KGHSH and CDR2 LQKENI. This CDR3 has 16 amino acids. Trimming shortened V by 3 bases and J by 0 bases, and 14 bases separated the two germline ends. The CDR3 here is CASSPRSQRPNYGYTF. CDR3 coding DNA: TGTGCCAGCTCACCGAGAAGTCAGCGGCCTAACTATGGCTACACCTTC.

The J gene is TRBJ2-2, the V gene TRBV7-6; D might be TRBD2 (5 bases). Germline loops: CDR1 SGHVS, CDR2 FNYEAQ. The CDR3 extends over 16 amino acids. Trimming took off 4 bases at V and 2 bases at J, with 14 bases between the two ends. CDR3 DNA: TGTGCCAGCAGCTCCACTGGCGGGTTAAACACCGGGGAGCTGTTTTTT. Its translation is CASSSTGGLNTGELFF.

This clonotype was seen ten or more times. DNA for the CDR3: TGCGCCAGCAGCTTGCAGCGGGGGGGCCCTTATAGCACAGATACGCAGTATTTT. Translating it yields CASSLQRGGPYSTDTQYF. The chain links TRBV5-1 to TRBJ2-3; 10 bases line up with TRBD2. The J segment lost 0 bases and the V segment lost 1 base, leaving 8 bases of the junction unmatched. Looked up from germline, CDR1 is SGHRS and CDR2 is YFSETQ. The CDR3 is 18 residues long.

This clonotype was recorded many times. The chain joins TRBV4-3 to TRBJ2-1; 8 bases are shared with TRBD2. Trimming removed 0 bases from V and 0 bases from J; junction bases left unmatched: 7. This CDR3 has 18 amino acids. Germline lookup yields CDR1 LGHNA and CDR2 YSLEER. The CDR3 here is CASSQDGLSGSSYNEQFF. In nucleotides, the CDR3 is TGCGCCAGCAGCCAAGATGGACTGAGCGGGAGCTCCTACAATGAGCAGTTCTTC.

This clonotype was seen at least ten times. This sequence joins TRBV5-1 and TRBJ2-3, with D possibly matching TRBD2 (7 bases). Germline CDR1 SGHRS, CDR2 YFSETQ. The CDR3 is 17 residues long. The V and J ends lost 4 bases and 0 bases respectively, with 18 bases between them. The CDR3 region is CASSQRRGAASTDTQYF. The CDR3 DNA sequence: TGCGCCAGCAGCCAACGACGGGGGGCTGCTAGCACAGATACGCAGTATTTT.

This clonotype was counted many times. This chain uses TRBV4-3 with TRBJ1-1; maybe TRBD1 (5 bases). The CDR3 is made up of 14 amino acids. Germline V gives CDR1 LGHNA, CDR2 YSLEER. Deletions cut 2 bases from V and 5 bases from J, with 12 bases between. This CDR3 reads CASSQWGLGTEAFF. The CDR3 bases are TGCGCCAGCAGCCAATGGGGCCTGGGGACTGAAGCTTTCTTT.

This clonotype was found a few times. This rearrangement joins TRBV27 to TRBJ2-3; tentative D call: TRBD2 (5 bases). The germline gives CDR1 MNHEY, CDR2 SMNVEV (reference sequence). With 7 bases removed from V and 14 bases from J, the gap between germline ends came to 16 bases. There are 11 residues in the CDR3. CDR3 coding DNA: TGTGCCAGCACCCCTAGCAGGAGTAGGTATTTT. It encodes CASTPSRSRYF.

The chain links TRBV10-3 to TRBJ1-2; 12 bases are a match to TRBD1. Losses at the gene ends were 3 bases for V and 0 bases for J; bases not matched to a gene: 5. There are 17 residues in the CDR3. CDR1 is ENHRY, CDR2 SYGVKD, per germline. The CDR3 bases are TGTGCCATCAGTGAATCCGGGACAGGGGGCTCTAACTATGGCTACACCTTC. This sequence encodes CAISESGTGGSNYGYTF.

This clonotype was detected a few times. The CDR3 here is CASSYRYTGELFF. CDR3 bases: TGTGCCAGCAGTTACCGGTACACCGGGGAGCTGTTTTTT. The V call is TRBV6-5, the J call TRBJ2-2, with D unclear. CDR3 length: 13 amino acids. The germline CDR1 and CDR2 sequences are MNHEY and SVGAGI. The V end was cut by 2 bases, the J end by 3 bases, with 4 bases between.

There are a few counts of this clonotype. The V and J genes are TRBV29-1 and TRBJ2-3; D possibly corresponds to TRBD1 (6 bases). The CDR3 loop spans 14 amino acids. The germline V and J ends were trimmed by 7 bases and 2 bases, with 16 bases remaining between them. Per germline, CDR1 SQVTM and CDR2 ANQGSEA. CDR3 protein: CSAARTDITDTQYF. Written as DNA, the CDR3 is TGCAGCGCCGCGCGGACAGACATCACAGATACGCAGTATTTT.

Ten or more counts support this clonotype. V gene TRBV6-1 combines with J gene TRBJ1-1; D gene ambiguous. This CDR3 spans 14 amino acids. Trimming removed 6 bases from V and 1 base from J, with 12 bases in between. CDR1 and CDR2 from the germline V gene are MNHNS and SASEGT. The CDR3 sequence: CASSATRENTEAFF. For the CDR3, the DNA is TGTGCCAGCAGCGCTACTAGAGAGAACACTGAAGCTTTCTTT.

This clonotype was seen repeatedly, ten times or more. The chain is built from TRBV7-2 and TRBJ2-5, with TRBD2 identical over 7 bases. The CDR3 sequence is 12 residues long. Looked up from germline, CDR1 is SGHTA and CDR2 is FQGNSA. Trimming cost V 4 bases and J 5 bases; bases outside gene matches: 1. In nucleotides, the CDR3 is TGTGCCAGCAGCTGGGGGGGGGAGACCCAGTACTTC. As protein: CASSWGGETQYF. The entire variable domain, with the rest obtained from reference TRBV7-2 and TRBJ2-5, is as follows: GAGVSQSPSNKVTEKGKDVELRCDPISGHTALYWYRQSLGQGLEFLIYFQGNSAPDKSGLPSDRFSAERTGGSVSTLTIQRTQQEDSAVYLCASSWGGETQYFGPGTRLLVL.

This clonotype was seen more than once but under ten times. The chain joins TRBV4-3 to TRBJ2-3; weak D call: TRBD2 (6 bases). V was shortened by 4 bases and J by 4 bases, with 18 bases between the two germline ends. Per the germline V gene, CDR1 is LGHNA and CDR2 is YSLEER. CDR3 length: 16 residues. The CDR3 coding sequence is TGCGCCAGCAGCCCCTTCCGGGACTCGCATCCAGATACGCAGTATTTT. As protein: CASSPFRDSHPDTQYF.

Many counts were recorded for this clonotype. The chain is built from TRBV7-9 and TRBJ2-1, with 8 bases identical to TRBD1. This CDR3 has 16 residues. The germline gives CDR1 SEHNR, CDR2 FQNEAQ (reference sequence). V dropped 4 bases and J dropped 3; count of bases not matched to a gene: 8. The CDR3 DNA is TGTGCCAGCAGCTCCATCCGGGACAGGAGCTACAATGAGCAGTTCTTC. Translation: CASSSIRDRSYNEQFF.

This clonotype has ten or more counts. This rearrangement joins TRBV2 to TRBJ2-7; D may correspond to TRBD1 or TRBD2 (5 bases each). Looked up from germline, CDR1 is SNHLY and CDR2 is FYNNEI. The ends were cut back, 3 bases at V and 7 bases at J, with 10 bases in the middle. There are 12 residues in the CDR3. The DNA for the CDR3 is TGTGCCAGCAGTGAGGCCGAGGGGGAGCAGTACGTC. This gives the protein CASSEAEGEQYV.

This clonotype has at least ten counts. CDR3 sequence (DNA): TGTGCCAGCAGTGACGGCAGGGAAGGAGATACGCAGTATTTT. Protein: CASSDGREGDTQYF. The rearrangement uses TRBV6-4 and TRBJ2-3, with D possibly being TRBD1 (5 bases). The germline gives CDR1 MRHNA, CDR2 SNTAGT. V lost 2 bases and J lost 5, with 11 bases in between. The CDR3 consists of 14 residues.

The chain couples TRBV7-7 to TRBJ2-5; D may be TRBD1 or TRBD2 (6 bases each). CDR3 length: 15 amino acids. Germline CDR1 SSHAT, CDR2 FNYEAQ (reference sequence). V was pared by 3 bases and J by 2 bases, with 13 bases between. CDR3 region: CASSFKGGHQETQYF. CDR3 bases: TGTGCCAGCAGCTTTAAGGGGGGCCATCAAGAGACCCAGTACTTC. The full variable domain, in which reference TRBV7-7 and TRBJ2-5 provide the parts outside the CDR3, is GAGVSQSPRYKVTKRGQDVTLRCDPISSHATLYWYQQALGQGPEFLTYFNYEAQPDKSGLPSDRFSAERPEGSISTLTIQRTEQRDSAMYRCASSFKGGHQETQYFGPGTRLLVL.

This clonotype appeared a few times. The chain joins TRBV10-3 to TRBJ1-5; no reliable D call. This CDR3 spans 13 amino acids. V was shortened by 4 bases and J by 6 bases, with 10 bases between the two germline ends. Germline V lookup: CDR1 ENHRY, CDR2 SYGVKD. The chain's CDR3 is CAISVEGGQPQHF. Here the CDR3 DNA reads TGTGCCATCAGTGTAGAGGGAGGTCAGCCCCAGCATTTT.

This clonotype was observed at least ten times. The chain joins TRBV20-1 to TRBJ2-3; 10 bases line up with TRBD1. This CDR3 contains 15 residues. Germline V CDR1 and CDR2: DFQATT, SNEGSKA (reference sequence). Germline trimming cut 6 bases from V and 3 bases from J; bases unmatched to any gene: 9. For the CDR3, the DNA is TGCAGTGCCCGGAACCGGACAGGGGGTACAGATACGCAGTATTTT. Translation: CSARNRTGGTDTQYF.